Listed here are 5 T cell receptor beta chains from one sample, sequenced in a study of shared clonotypes between healthy human individuals (dated by TCRdb to 2020 to 2021). For the CD8 naive samples, CD45RO-negative cells were positively selected for CCR7, yielding a CD45RA+CCR7+ population from which TemRA cells were excluded. Library creation used the immunoSEQ multiplex PCR assay. TCRdb re-hosts the immuneACCESS table, in-frame sequences only. Its copies lack some clones; in the studies checked, an unresolved V gene accounts for under half of them, and the cause for the rest is not known. Within this sample are hundreds of thousands of clones, with around 96% of them counted one time only. Of the sample, approximately 0.12% is held by the ten largest clones. The specimen was naive CD8+ T cells sorted from blood. In the paper's terms, the cell subset or site label means: CD45RA+CCR7+. These receptors were obtained from a woman aged 30 to 39 in good health.

The gene calls are TRBV28 and TRBJ2-3; 7 bases are a match to TRBD2. The ends lost 1 base at V and 0 bases at J; junction bases unmatched: 4. This CDR3 spans 16 amino acids. From germline, CDR1 is MDHEN and CDR2 SYDVKM. CDR3 loop: CASSLFAGASTDTQYF. CDR3 bases: TGTGCCAGCAGTTTATTCGCGGGAGCGAGCACAGATACGCAGTATTTT.

The chain joins TRBV7-9 to TRBJ1-3; tentatively, D is TRBD1 (6 bases). V lost 5 bases and J 2 bases, leaving 13 bases between the germline ends. Germline CDR1 and CDR2: SEHNR and FQNEAQ (reference sequence). The CDR3 is 15 residues long. The CDR3 loop reads CASSHPGEPGNTIYF. The CDR3, as DNA: TGTGCCAGCAGCCATCCAGGGGAACCTGGAAACACCATATATTTT.

The chain recombines TRBV5-1 with TRBJ1-1; D might be TRBD1 (6 bases). The germline V gene encodes CDR1 SGHRS and CDR2 YFSETQ. Trimming took off 5 bases at V and 11 bases at J, with 22 bases between the two ends. This CDR3 has 14 residues. The CDR3 DNA reads TGCGCCAGCAGGGAGACCGGGACACCATTCCGGGCTTTCTTT. It yields the protein CASRETGTPFRAFF. Using reference TRBV5-1 and TRBJ1-1 for the parts outside the CDR3, the full variable domain is KAGVTQTPRYLIKTRGQQVTLSCSPISGHRSVSWYQQTPGQGLQFLFEYFSETQRNKGNFPGRFSGRQFSNSRSEMNVSTLELGDSALYLCASRETGTPFRAFFGQGTRLTVV.

The chain recombines TRBV28 with TRBJ2-7; TRBD1 matches 7 bases. Per germline, CDR1 MDHEN and CDR2 SYDVKM. The CDR3 runs 14 residues. Trimming took 3 bases from V and 3 from J; bases not matched to a gene: 5. Here the CDR3 reads CASSFEGTDYEQYF. The CDR3 bases are TGTGCCAGCAGTTTCGAAGGGACAGACTACGAGCAGTACTTC.

CDR3 sequence reads: CASSLGAGSSNQPQHF. The CDR3 nucleotides read TGTGCCAGCAGCTTGGGGGCGGGTAGCAGCAATCAGCCCCAGCATTTT. The gene calls are TRBV5-6 and TRBJ1-5; D unclear. The CDR3 length is 16 residues. Germline V lookup: CDR1 SGHDT, CDR2 YYEEEE. The V gene lost 0 bases and the J gene lost 1 base, with 11 bases spanning the gap.